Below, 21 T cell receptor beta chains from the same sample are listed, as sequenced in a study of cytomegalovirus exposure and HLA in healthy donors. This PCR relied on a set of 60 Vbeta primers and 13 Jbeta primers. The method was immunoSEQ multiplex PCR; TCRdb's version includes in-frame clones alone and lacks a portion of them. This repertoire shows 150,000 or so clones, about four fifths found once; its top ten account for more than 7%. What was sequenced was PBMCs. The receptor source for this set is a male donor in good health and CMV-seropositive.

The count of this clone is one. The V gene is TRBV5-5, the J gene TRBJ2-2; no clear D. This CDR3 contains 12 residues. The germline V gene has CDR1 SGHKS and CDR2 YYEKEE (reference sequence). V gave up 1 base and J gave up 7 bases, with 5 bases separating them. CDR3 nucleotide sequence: TGTGCCAGCAGCTTGTCCGGCGGGGAGCTGTTTTTT. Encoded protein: CASSLSGGELFF.

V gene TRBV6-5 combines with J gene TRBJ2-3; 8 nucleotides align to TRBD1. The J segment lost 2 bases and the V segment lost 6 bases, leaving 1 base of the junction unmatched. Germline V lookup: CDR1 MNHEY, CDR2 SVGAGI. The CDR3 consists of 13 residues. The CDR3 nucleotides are TGTGCCAGCAGGGACAGGGTCACAGATACGCAGTATTTT. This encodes CASRDRVTDTQYF.

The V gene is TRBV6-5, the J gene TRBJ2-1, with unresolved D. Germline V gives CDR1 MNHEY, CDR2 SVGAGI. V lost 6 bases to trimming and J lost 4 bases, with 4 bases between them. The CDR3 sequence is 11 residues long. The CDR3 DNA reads TGTGCCAGCAGAGAGTACAATGAGCAGTTCTTC. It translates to CASREYNEQFF.

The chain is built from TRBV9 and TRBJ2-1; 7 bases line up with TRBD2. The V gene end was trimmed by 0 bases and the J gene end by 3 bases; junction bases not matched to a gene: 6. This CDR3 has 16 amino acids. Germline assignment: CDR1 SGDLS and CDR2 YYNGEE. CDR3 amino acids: CASSVGGGLGYNEQFF. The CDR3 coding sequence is TGTGCCAGCAGCGTAGGCGGGGGATTAGGCTACAATGAGCAGTTCTTC.

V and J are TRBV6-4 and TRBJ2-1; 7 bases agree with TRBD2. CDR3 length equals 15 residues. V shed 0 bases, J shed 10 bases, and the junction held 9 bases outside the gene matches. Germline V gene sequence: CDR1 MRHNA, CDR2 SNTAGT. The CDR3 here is CASSDSLSGASEQFF. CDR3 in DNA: TGTGCCAGCAGTGACTCGCTAAGCGGGGCATCCGAGCAGTTCTTC.

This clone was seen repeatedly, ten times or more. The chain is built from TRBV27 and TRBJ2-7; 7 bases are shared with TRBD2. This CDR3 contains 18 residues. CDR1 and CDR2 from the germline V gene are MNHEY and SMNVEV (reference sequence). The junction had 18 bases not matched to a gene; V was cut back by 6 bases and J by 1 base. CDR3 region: CASRGTIRRAVRSYEQYF. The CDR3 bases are TGTGCCAGCAGGGGGACTATTCGGCGGGCAGTACGATCCTACGAGCAGTACTTC.

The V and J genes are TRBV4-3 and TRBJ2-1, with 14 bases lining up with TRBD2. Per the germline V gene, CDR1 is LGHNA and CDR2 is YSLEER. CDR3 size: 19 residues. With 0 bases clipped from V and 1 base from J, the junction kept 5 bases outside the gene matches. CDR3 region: CASSQDGTSGSGSYNEQFF. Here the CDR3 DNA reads TGCGCCAGCAGCCAAGACGGGACTAGCGGGAGTGGGTCCTACAATGAGCAGTTCTTC.

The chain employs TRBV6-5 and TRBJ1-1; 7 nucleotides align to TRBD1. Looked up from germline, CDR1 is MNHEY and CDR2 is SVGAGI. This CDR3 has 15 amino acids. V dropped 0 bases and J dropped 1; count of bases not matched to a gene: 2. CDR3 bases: TGTGCCAGCAGTTACTCCTACAGGGGGAACACTGAAGCTTTCTTT. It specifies CASSYSYRGNTEAFF.

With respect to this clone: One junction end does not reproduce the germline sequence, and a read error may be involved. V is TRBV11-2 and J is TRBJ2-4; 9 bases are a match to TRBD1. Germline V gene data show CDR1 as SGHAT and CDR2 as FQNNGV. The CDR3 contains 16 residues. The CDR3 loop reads CASSLEAGTGKNSQYF. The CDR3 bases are TGTGCCAGCAGCTTAGAGGCCGGGACAGGGAAAAACAGTCAGTACTTC.

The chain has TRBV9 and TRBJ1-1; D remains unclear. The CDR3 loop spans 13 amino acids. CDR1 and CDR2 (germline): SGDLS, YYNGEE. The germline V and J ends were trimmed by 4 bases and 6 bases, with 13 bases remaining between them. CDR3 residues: CASSPLTEAEAFF. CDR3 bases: TGTGCCAGCAGCCCCCTGACGGAGGCTGAAGCTTTCTTT.

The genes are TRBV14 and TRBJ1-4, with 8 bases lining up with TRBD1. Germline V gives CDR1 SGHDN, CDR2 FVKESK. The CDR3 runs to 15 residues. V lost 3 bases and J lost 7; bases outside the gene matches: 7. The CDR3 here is CASSQTRGLGEKLFF. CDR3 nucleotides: TGTGCCAGCAGCCAGACCAGGGGGCTTGGTGAAAAACTGTTTTTT.

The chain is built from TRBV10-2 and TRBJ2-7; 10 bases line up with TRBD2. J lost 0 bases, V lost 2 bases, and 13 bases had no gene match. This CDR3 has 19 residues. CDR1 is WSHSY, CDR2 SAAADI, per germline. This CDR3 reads CASSEQRASGSGGSYEQYF. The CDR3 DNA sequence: TGCGCCAGCAGTGAGCAGAGGGCTAGCGGGAGTGGTGGCTCCTACGAGCAGTACTTC.

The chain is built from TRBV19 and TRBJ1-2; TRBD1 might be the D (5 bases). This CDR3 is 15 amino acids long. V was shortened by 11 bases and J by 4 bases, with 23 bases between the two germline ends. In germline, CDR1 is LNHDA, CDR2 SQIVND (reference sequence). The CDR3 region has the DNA TGTGCCGTAAAATTCGGTGGCAGGGCTGTCTATGGCTACACCTTC. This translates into CAVKFGGRAVYGYTF.

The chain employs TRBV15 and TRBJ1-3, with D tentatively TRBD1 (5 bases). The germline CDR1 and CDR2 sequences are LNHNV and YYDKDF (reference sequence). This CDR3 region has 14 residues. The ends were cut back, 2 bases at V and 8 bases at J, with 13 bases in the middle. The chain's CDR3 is CATSRPREGHTIYF. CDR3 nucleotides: TGTGCCACCAGCAGACCCCGGGAGGGACACACCATATATTTT.

The CDR3 protein is CASSLLGQGSGNTIYF. The DNA for the CDR3 is TGTGCCAGCAGCTTGTTGGGACAGGGCTCTGGAAACACCATATATTTT. The chain recombines TRBV5-6 with TRBJ1-3; 9 nucleotides match TRBD1. Germline CDR1 is SGHDT and CDR2 is YYEEEE. This CDR3 is built from 16 residues. With 1 base clipped from V and 0 bases from J, the junction kept 2 bases outside the gene matches.

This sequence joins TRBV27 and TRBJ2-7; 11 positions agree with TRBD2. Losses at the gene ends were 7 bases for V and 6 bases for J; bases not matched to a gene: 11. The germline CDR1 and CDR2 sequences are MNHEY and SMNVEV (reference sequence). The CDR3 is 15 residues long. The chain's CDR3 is CASTATSGASREQYF. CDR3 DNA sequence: TGTGCCAGCACCGCGACTAGCGGGGCCTCTCGCGAGCAGTACTTC.

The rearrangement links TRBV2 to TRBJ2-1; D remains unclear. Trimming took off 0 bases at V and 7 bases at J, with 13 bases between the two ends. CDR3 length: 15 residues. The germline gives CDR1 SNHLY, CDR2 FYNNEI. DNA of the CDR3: TGTGCCAGCAGTGAAGCAGTATCTAGAGGAAATGAGCAGTTCTTC. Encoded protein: CASSEAVSRGNEQFF.

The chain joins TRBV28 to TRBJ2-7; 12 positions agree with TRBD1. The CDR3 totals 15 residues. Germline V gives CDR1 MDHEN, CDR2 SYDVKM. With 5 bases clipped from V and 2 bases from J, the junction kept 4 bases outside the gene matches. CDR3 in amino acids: CASSNRDRGPYEQYF. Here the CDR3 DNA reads TGTGCCAGCAGTAACCGGGACAGGGGGCCCTACGAGCAGTACTTC.

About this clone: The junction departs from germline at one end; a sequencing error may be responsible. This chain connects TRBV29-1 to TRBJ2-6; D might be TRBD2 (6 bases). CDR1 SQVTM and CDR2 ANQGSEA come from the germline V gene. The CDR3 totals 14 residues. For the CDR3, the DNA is TGCAGCGTGAGACGGGGGACCGGGGCCAACGGCCTGACTTTC. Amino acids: CSVRRGTGANGLTF.

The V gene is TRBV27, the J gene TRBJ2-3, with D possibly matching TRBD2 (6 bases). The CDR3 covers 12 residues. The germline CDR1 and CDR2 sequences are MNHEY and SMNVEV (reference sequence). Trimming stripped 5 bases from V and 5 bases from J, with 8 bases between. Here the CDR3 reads CASSGGGDTQYF. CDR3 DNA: TGTGCCAGCAGTGGGGGAGGAGATACGCAGTATTTT.

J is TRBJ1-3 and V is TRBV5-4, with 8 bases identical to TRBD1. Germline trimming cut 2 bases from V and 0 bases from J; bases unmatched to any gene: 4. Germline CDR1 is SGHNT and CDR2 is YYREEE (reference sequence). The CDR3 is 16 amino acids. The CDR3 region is CASSLNRGSSGNTIYF. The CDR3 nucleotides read TGTGCCAGCAGCTTAAACAGGGGGAGCTCTGGAAACACCATATATTTT.